A single sample gave rise to the 32 T cell receptor beta chains below, sequenced in a study of T-cell memory formation after mild COVID-19 (dated by TCRdb to the early 2020s). The library was produced with 5' RACE. Sequencing was performed on an Illumina NovaSeq 6000. TCRdb passed the public sequencing reads through fastp at Q25 and MiXCR, retaining productive beta sequences. Records with the same CDR3 protein are collapsed into one entry carrying the most frequent genes and DNA. The sample table lists around 210,000 distinct CDR3 sequences, over 9% of them with a count of one. Roughly 3.5% of the sample is in the top ten clones. Sequencing was carried out using PBMCs or a T cell subset sorted from them (not recorded which). The receptors were sampled from a man in his late teens or twenties who had mild COVID-19 (a few samples of this study predate the infection). The sample titles of this study are shuffled in the database, so cell type and time point are left out; the donor was told from shared clones.

This clonotype was seen more than once but under ten times. The V call is TRBV6-5, the J call TRBJ1-1; 7 bases are a match to TRBD1. Germline V CDR1 and CDR2: MNHEY, SVGAGI. The CDR3 has 16 residues. The junction had 6 bases not matched to a gene; V was cut back by 2 bases and J by 0 bases. CDR3 sequence: CASSYGGTAMNTEAFF. For the CDR3, the DNA is TGTGCCAGCAGTTACGGCGGGACAGCGATGAACACTGAAGCTTTCTTT.

This clonotype was detected only a few times. The chain carries TRBV20-1 and TRBJ2-3; either TRBD1 or TRBD2 may supply D (6 bases each). This CDR3 spans 16 amino acids. Germline CDR1 and CDR2: DFQATT and SNEGSKA (reference sequence). V lost 0 bases to trimming and J lost 2 bases, with 15 bases between them. In nucleotides, the CDR3 is TGCAGTGCTAGAGATCCCCGCGGGGACATCACAGATACGCAGTATTTT. Translated: CSARDPRGDITDTQYF.

This clonotype was seen repeatedly, ten times or more. J is TRBJ2-1 and V is TRBV24-1; D is ambiguous. From germline, CDR1 is KGHDR and CDR2 SFDVKD. The V end lost 9 bases, the J end lost 0 bases, and 11 bases lay between the germline ends. CDR3 length equals 14 residues. The CDR3 protein is CATAPAGSYNEQFF. CDR3 DNA sequence: TGTGCCACCGCCCCCGCCGGCTCCTACAATGAGCAGTTCTTC.

The genes are TRBV27 and TRBJ1-5, with D possibly TRBD1 on 6 matching bases. V lost 6 bases to trimming and J lost 2 bases, with 23 bases between them. The CDR3 length is 18 residues. CDR1 is MNHEY and CDR2 is SMNVEV in the germline V gene (reference sequence). The CDR3 is CASSLVGHGEVGNQPQHF. The CDR3 nucleotides read TGTGCCAGCAGCCTGGTGGGACACGGGGAGGTAGGCAATCAGCCCCAGCATTTT.

In this sample, this clonotype turned up a few times. The J gene is TRBJ2-3, the V gene TRBV11-2, with D perhaps TRBD2 (5 bases). The CDR3 contains 11 residues. CDR1 is SGHAT and CDR2 is FQNNGV in the germline V gene. Trimming took 4 bases from V and 8 from J, leaving 7 bases between them. The DNA of the CDR3 is TGTGCCAGCAGCTGGAGCGGTACGCAGTATTTT. This gives the protein CASSWSGTQYF.

This clonotype was detected only a few times. The chain's CDR3 is CASSAATGSEQYF. In DNA form, the CDR3 reads TGTGCCAGCAGTGCAGCGACAGGGTCCGAGCAGTACTTC. The chain is built from TRBV6-1 and TRBJ2-7; 7 bases are shared with TRBD1. The CDR3 spans 13 residues. V trimming: 4 bases; J trimming: 6 bases; junction bases outside the gene matches: 6. Per germline, CDR1 MNHNS and CDR2 SASEGT.

This clonotype showed up many times. The chain uses TRBV7-2 and TRBJ2-7; no reliable D call. V was pared by 5 bases and J by 0 bases, with 5 bases between. The CDR3 totals 12 residues. Germline V gives CDR1 SGHTA, CDR2 FQGNSA. CDR3 bases: TGTGCCAGCAGCATAAGCTCCTACGAGCAGTACTTC. Translation: CASSISSYEQYF.

This clonotype was observed a few times. CDR3 protein: CASSHRQGVGDIQYF. The CDR3 DNA sequence: TGTGCCAGCAGCCATAGACAGGGGGTAGGAGACATTCAGTACTTC. V gene TRBV4-2 combines with J gene TRBJ2-4, with 9 bases matching TRBD1. Germline CDR1 LGHNA, CDR2 YNFKEQ. V lost 3 bases, J lost 8 bases, and 8 bases stayed unmatched. This CDR3 has 15 amino acids.

The chain links TRBV2 to TRBJ2-5; tentative D call: TRBD2 (5 bases). V was clipped by 7 bases and J by 3 bases, with 12 bases between them. Germline V CDR1 and CDR2: SNHLY, FYNNEI. CDR3 length: 13 residues. CDR3 region: CASTPEVEETQYF. The CDR3 bases are TGTGCCAGCACCCCGGAGGTTGAAGAGACCCAGTACTTC.

V gene TRBV7-2 combines with J gene TRBJ2-1; the D is unclear. The CDR3 contains 13 residues. Germline V gene lookup returns CDR1 SGHTA and CDR2 FQGNSA. Trimming pared 5 bases from V and 12 bases from J, leaving 17 bases between. This CDR3 is CASSPRNSGRQFF. In nucleotides, the CDR3 is TGTGCCAGCAGCCCCCGCAACTCGGGTCGGCAGTTCTTC.

This chain connects TRBV3-1 to TRBJ2-3; D possibly matches TRBD1 or TRBD2 (5 bases each). V lost 1 base, J lost 1 base, and 6 bases lay in between. Germline V gene lookup returns CDR1 LGHDT and CDR2 YNNKEL (reference sequence). The CDR3 has 14 amino acids. The CDR3: CASSQAGRTDTQYF. CDR3 bases: TGTGCCAGCAGCCAAGCGGGGCGCACAGATACGCAGTATTTT.

The chain combines TRBV11-1 with TRBJ2-5; D not certain. V gave up 5 bases and J gave up 4 bases, with 5 bases separating them. Germline CDR1 and CDR2: SGHAT and FQDESV (reference sequence). The CDR3 is 11 amino acids. CDR3 nucleotides: TGTGCCAGCAGCGCTGTAGAGACCCAGTACTTC. Protein: CASSAVETQYF. Using reference TRBV11-1 and TRBJ2-5 for the parts outside the CDR3, the full variable domain is EAEVAQSPRYKITEKSQAVAFWCDPISGHATLYWYRQILGQGPELLVQFQDESVVDDSQLPKDRFSAERLKGVDSTLKIQPAELGDSAMYLCASSAVETQYFGPGTRLLVL.

This chain connects TRBV5-1 to TRBJ1-6; D perhaps matches TRBD1 (5 bases). V was trimmed by 6 bases and J by 4 bases, leaving 11 bases between them. This CDR3 spans 14 amino acids. The V gene's germline CDR1 is SGHRS and CDR2 YFSETQ. The CDR3 sequence is CASTSGLYNSPLHF. CDR3 DNA: TGCGCCAGCACCTCGGGACTGTATAATTCACCCCTCCACTTT.

This clonotype came up a few times. CDR3 bases: TGTGCCAGCAGTGGGTATAGCGGGGGGGCCGGTTACAATGAGCAGTTCTTC. Its protein is CASSGYSGGAGYNEQFF. The V call is TRBV12-3 or TRBV12-4, the J call TRBJ2-1; 11 nucleotides line up with TRBD2. The trim removed 5 bases at V and 4 bases at J, leaving 10 bases unmatched. This CDR3 spans 17 amino acids.

The V and J genes are TRBV3-1 and TRBJ1-2; no reliable D call. CDR1 is LGHDT and CDR2 is YNNKEL in the germline V gene (reference sequence). The CDR3 loop spans 12 amino acids. V shed 3 bases and J shed 7 bases, with 9 bases lying between them. The CDR3 DNA follows: TGTGCCAGCAGCCAGGGAAGTGGTGGCTACACCTTC. Translated: CASSQGSGGYTF.

The chain is built from TRBV27 and TRBJ2-4; D is unclear. This CDR3 region has 13 residues. V gave up 2 bases and J gave up 6 bases, with 8 bases separating them. CDR1 is MNHEY and CDR2 is SMNVEV in the germline V gene (reference sequence). The CDR3 DNA is TGTGCCAGCAGTTTACTACGCTCAAACATTCAGTACTTC. Its translation: CASSLLRSNIQYF.

This chain connects TRBV29-1 to TRBJ2-1, with 9 bases that match TRBD1. This CDR3 is 11 amino acids long. V shed 2 bases and J 15 bases; nucleotides not matched to a gene: 5. From germline, CDR1 is SQVTM and CDR2 ANQGSEA. CDR3 residues: CSVELPGQGFF. The CDR3 nucleotides read TGCAGCGTTGAACTTCCGGGACAGGGGTTCTTC.

This clonotype turned up a few times. This rearrangement joins TRBV6-2 or TRBV6-3 to TRBJ2-7; 7 bases agree with TRBD2. The CDR3 covers 14 residues. The junction had 6 bases not matched to a gene; V was cut back by 3 bases and J by 4 bases. CDR1 is MNHEY, CDR2 SVGEGT, per germline. This CDR3 reads CASSYHGGKYEQYF. In nucleotides, the CDR3 is TGTGCCAGCAGTTATCACGGGGGGAAGTACGAGCAGTACTTC.

In its sample, this clonotype was seen once. The chain is built from TRBV27 and TRBJ2-3; weak D call: TRBD2 (6 bases). V was trimmed by 8 bases and J by 5 bases, leaving 14 bases between them. There are 13 residues in the CDR3. The V gene's germline CDR1 is MNHEY and CDR2 SMNVEV (reference sequence). In DNA form, the CDR3 reads TGTGCCAGCCGGAGGGTGGGGCGAGATACGCAGTATTTT. Amino acids: CASRRVGRDTQYF.

The rearrangement uses TRBV19 and TRBJ1-4; TRBD1 matches at 7 bases. Looked up from germline, CDR1 is LNHDA and CDR2 is SQIVND (reference sequence). Unmatched junction bases numbered 13, after V lost 10 bases and J lost 5 bases. This CDR3 is 15 amino acids long. This CDR3 is CATRRAGTENEKLFF. The CDR3, as DNA: TGTGCCACCCGAAGAGCCGGGACAGAGAATGAAAAACTGTTTTTT.

This clonotype showed up just a few times. This rearrangement joins TRBV29-1 to TRBJ1-1; 8 bases are a match to TRBD1. The junction had 10 bases not matched to a gene; V was cut back by 4 bases and J by 0 bases. CDR1 is SQVTM and CDR2 is ANQGSEA in the germline V gene. The length of the CDR3 is 16 residues. As DNA, the CDR3 is TGCAGCGTTGGGGGCGACAGGGGAGGGATGAACACTGAAGCTTTCTTT. Translation gives CSVGGDRGGMNTEAFF.

There are a few counts of this clonotype. The chain is built from TRBV6-1 and TRBJ2-1; 9 bases fit TRBD1. Looked up from germline, CDR1 is MNHNS and CDR2 is SASEGT. The CDR3 spans 14 residues. The trim removed 4 bases at V and 8 bases at J, leaving 6 bases unmatched. In DNA, the CDR3 is TGTGCCAGCAGTGCCGGACAGGGGAACGATGAGCAGTTCTTC. It encodes CASSAGQGNDEQFF.

This clonotype was detected ten times or more. J is TRBJ1-6 and V is TRBV6-1; D not certain. V gave up 2 bases and J gave up 3 bases, with 8 bases separating them. This CDR3 region has 15 residues. The V gene's germline CDR1 is MNHNS and CDR2 SASEGT. The CDR3 loop is CASSEISVYNSPLHF. The CDR3, as DNA: TGTGCCAGCAGTGAAATTTCTGTCTATAATTCACCCCTCCACTTT.

This clonotype was seen only a few times. The chain combines TRBV24-1 with TRBJ1-2; no definite D call. Germline loops: CDR1 KGHDR, CDR2 SFDVKD. This CDR3 spans 11 amino acids. Trimming took off 9 bases at V and 7 bases at J, with 11 bases between the two ends. The CDR3 DNA follows: TGTGCCACCCCTAGAGAGGCTGGCTACACCTTC. It yields the protein CATPREAGYTF.

This clonotype showed up just a few times. The chain links TRBV29-1 to TRBJ1-1; no reliable D call. Germline V CDR1 and CDR2: SQVTM, ANQGSEA. V lost 4 bases, J lost 4 bases, and 16 bases lay in between. This CDR3 is 14 amino acids long. CDR3 protein: CSVGRTWSGTEAFF. In DNA, the CDR3 is TGCAGCGTTGGGCGTACGTGGTCAGGCACTGAAGCTTTCTTT.

This clonotype was picked up a small number of times. The chain combines TRBV24-1 with TRBJ2-2; D perhaps matches TRBD1 (6 bases). Per the germline V gene, CDR1 is KGHDR and CDR2 is SFDVKD. CDR3 length: 16 residues. The V gene lost 2 bases and the J gene lost 6 bases, with 15 bases spanning the gap. In nucleotides, the CDR3 is TGTGCCACCAGTGATTCCCAGGGGAAAAACGCCGGGGAGCTGTTTTTT. It yields the protein CATSDSQGKNAGELFF.

This chain joins TRBV10-1 and TRBJ2-1; 7 bases fit TRBD2. With 3 bases clipped from V and 4 bases from J, the junction kept 9 bases outside the gene matches. CDR1 WNHNN and CDR2 SYGVQD come from the germline V gene (reference sequence). This CDR3 is 16 amino acids long. In nucleotides, the CDR3 is TGCGCCAGCAGTGATTACCCGGGGGGTCTTTACAATGAGCAGTTCTTC. This encodes CASSDYPGGLYNEQFF.

In its sample, this clonotype was seen a few times. This rearrangement joins TRBV18 to TRBJ1-1, with D tentatively TRBD1 (5 bases). The CDR3 runs 14 residues. The V and J ends lost 2 bases and 1 base respectively, with 8 bases between them. The germline V gene encodes CDR1 KGHSH and CDR2 LQKENI. CDR3 region: CASSPTDTNTEAFF. DNA of the CDR3: TGTGCCAGCTCACCAACGGACACGAACACTGAAGCTTTCTTT. Full variable domain (missing parts from reference TRBV18 and TRBJ1-1): NAGVMQNPRHLVRRRGQEARLRCSPMKGHSHVYWYRQLPEEGLKFMVYLQKENIIDESGMPKERFSAEFPKEGPSILRIQQVVRGDSAAYFCASSPTDTNTEAFFGQGTRLTVV.

The chain links TRBV20-1 to TRBJ1-4; 8 bases fit TRBD1. There are 15 residues in the CDR3. Trimming cost V 4 bases and J 6 bases; bases outside gene matches: 10. CDR1 and CDR2 from the germline V gene are DFQATT and SNEGSKA (reference sequence). This chain's CDR3 is CSATDRGQVDEKLFF. CDR3 coding DNA: TGCAGTGCTACGGACCGGGGACAGGTCGATGAAAAACTGTTTTTT.

This chain uses TRBV4-2 with TRBJ1-2; D unresolved. Germline V CDR1 and CDR2: LGHNA, YNFKEQ. The V and J ends lost 1 base and 5 bases respectively, with 26 bases between them. The CDR3 has 19 amino acids. CDR3 sequence (DNA): TGTGCCAGCAGCCAAGCGTGGGCCGGGGAGGCCCCAGAAGAGTATGGCTACACCTTC. It is translated as CASSQAWAGEAPEEYGYTF.

This clonotype showed up many times. This sequence joins TRBV5-1 and TRBJ2-3, with 8 bases aligning to TRBD2. CDR1 and CDR2 from the germline V gene are SGHRS and YFSETQ. The CDR3 spans 14 residues. The J segment lost 5 bases and the V segment lost 3 bases, leaving 5 bases of the junction unmatched. The CDR3 DNA reads as TGCGCCAGCAGCTCGACTAGCGATGGAGATACGCAGTATTTT. It yields the protein CASSSTSDGDTQYF.

This clonotype has just a few counts. The V call is TRBV7-6, the J call TRBJ1-3; D is uncertain. Germline-derived CDR1 and CDR2 are SGHVS and FNYEAQ. The CDR3 consists of 14 residues. The germline V and J ends were trimmed by 5 bases and 0 bases, with 8 bases remaining between them. CDR3 DNA: TGTGCCAGCAGCGCGCTAGACTCTGGAAACACCATATATTTT. Translated: CASSALDSGNTIYF. The entire variable domain, with the rest obtained from reference TRBV7-6 and TRBJ1-3, is as follows: GAGVSQSPRYKVTKRGQDVALRCDPISGHVSLYWYRQALGQGPEFLTYFNYEAQQDKSGLPNDRFSAERPEGSISTLTIQRTEQRDSAMYRCASSALDSGNTIYFGEGSWLTVV.